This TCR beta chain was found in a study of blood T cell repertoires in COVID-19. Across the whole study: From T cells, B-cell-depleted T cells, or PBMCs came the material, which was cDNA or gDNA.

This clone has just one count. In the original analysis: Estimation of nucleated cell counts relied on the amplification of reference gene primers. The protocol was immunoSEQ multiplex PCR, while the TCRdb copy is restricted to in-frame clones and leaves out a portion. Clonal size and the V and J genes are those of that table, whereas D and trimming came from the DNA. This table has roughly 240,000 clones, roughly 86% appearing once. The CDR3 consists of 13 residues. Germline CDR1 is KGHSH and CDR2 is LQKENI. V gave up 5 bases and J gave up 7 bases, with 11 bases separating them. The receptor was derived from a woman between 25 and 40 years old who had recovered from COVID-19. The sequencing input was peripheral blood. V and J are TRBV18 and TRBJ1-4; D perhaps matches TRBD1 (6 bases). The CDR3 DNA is TGTGCCAGCTCAAGTGGACAGCTTGAAAAACTGTTTTTT. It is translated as CASSSGQLEKLFF.